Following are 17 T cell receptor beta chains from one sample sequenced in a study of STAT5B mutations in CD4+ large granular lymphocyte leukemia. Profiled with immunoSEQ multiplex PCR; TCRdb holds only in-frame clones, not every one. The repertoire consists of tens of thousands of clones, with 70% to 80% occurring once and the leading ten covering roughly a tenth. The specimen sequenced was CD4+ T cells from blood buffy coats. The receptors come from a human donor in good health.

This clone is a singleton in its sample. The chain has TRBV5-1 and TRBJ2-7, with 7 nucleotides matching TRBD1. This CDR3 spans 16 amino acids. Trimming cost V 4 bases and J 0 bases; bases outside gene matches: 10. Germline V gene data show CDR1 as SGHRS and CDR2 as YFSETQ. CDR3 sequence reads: CASSLGWTGSSYEQYF. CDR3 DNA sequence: TGCGCCAGCAGCCTGGGATGGACAGGAAGCTCCTACGAGCAGTACTTC.

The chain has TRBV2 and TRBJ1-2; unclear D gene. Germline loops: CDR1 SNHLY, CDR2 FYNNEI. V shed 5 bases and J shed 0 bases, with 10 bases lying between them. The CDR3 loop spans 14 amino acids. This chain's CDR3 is CASSLGGANYGYTF. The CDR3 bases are TGTGCCAGCAGTCTTGGCGGTGCTAACTATGGCTACACCTTC.

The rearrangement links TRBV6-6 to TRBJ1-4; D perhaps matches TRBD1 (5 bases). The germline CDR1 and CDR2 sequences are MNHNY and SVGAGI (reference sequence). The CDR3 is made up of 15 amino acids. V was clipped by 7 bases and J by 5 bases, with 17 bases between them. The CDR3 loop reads CASTTNLQGNEKLFF. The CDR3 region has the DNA TGTGCCAGCACTACCAATTTGCAGGGAAATGAAAAACTGTTTTTT.

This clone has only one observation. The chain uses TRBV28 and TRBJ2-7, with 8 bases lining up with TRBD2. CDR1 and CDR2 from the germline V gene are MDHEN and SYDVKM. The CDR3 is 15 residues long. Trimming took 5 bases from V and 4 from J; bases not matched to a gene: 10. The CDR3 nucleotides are TGTGCCAGCAGTCTTTATACTAGCGGATCATACGAGCAGTACTTC. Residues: CASSLYTSGSYEQYF.

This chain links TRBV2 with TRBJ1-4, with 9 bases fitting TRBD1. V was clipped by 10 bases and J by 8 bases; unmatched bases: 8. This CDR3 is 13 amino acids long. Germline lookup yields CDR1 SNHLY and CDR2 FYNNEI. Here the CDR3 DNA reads TGTGCCACGCGGGACAGGGACGAGGAAAAACTGTTTTTT. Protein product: CATRDRDEEKLFF.

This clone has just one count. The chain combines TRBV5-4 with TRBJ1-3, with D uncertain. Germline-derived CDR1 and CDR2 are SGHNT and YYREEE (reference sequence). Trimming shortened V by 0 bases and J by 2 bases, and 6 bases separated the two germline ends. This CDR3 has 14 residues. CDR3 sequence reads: CASSLDITGNTIYF. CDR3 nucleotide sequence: TGTGCCAGCAGCTTGGACATAACTGGAAACACCATATATTTT.

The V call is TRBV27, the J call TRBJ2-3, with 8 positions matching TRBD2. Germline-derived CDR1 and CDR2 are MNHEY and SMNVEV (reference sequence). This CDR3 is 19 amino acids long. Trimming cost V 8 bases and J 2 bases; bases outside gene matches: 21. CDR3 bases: TGTGCCAGCCATCAGGACTCAAGCGGGGGACTCCCCAACACAGATACGCAGTATTTT. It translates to CASHQDSSGGLPNTDTQYF.

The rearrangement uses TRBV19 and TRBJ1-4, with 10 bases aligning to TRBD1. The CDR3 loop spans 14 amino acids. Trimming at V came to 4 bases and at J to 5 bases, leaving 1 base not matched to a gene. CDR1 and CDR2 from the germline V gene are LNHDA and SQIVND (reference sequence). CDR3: CASSRTGGNEKLFF. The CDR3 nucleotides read TGTGCCAGTAGTAGGACAGGGGGGAATGAAAAACTGTTTTTT.

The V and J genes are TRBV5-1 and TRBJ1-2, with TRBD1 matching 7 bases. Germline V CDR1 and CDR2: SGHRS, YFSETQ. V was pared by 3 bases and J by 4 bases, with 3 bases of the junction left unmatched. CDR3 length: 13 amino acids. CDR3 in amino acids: CASSSGQTYGYTF. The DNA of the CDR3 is TGCGCCAGCAGCTCGGGACAGACCTATGGCTACACCTTC.

CDR3 in amino acids: CASSLGGHEQYF. The CDR3, as DNA: TGTGCCAGCAGTTTAGGTGGGCACGAGCAGTACTTC. The genes are TRBV27 and TRBJ2-7, with D uncertain. This CDR3 spans 12 amino acids. Between the trimmed V and J ends, which lost 2 bases and 5 bases, there was a span of 7 bases. CDR1 MNHEY and CDR2 SMNVEV come from the germline V gene (reference sequence).

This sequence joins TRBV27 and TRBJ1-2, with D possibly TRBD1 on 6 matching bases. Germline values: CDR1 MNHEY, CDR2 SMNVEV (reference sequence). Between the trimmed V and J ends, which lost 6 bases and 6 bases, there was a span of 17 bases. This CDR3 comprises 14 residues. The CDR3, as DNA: TGTGCCAGCAGGCTACGCAGGGGATGGAATGGCTACACCTTC. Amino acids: CASRLRRGWNGYTF.

CDR3 sequence: CASSLQGEYGYTF. CDR3 sequence (DNA): TGTGCCAGCAGCTTACAGGGGGAGTATGGCTACACCTTC. The rearrangement links TRBV7-8 to TRBJ1-2; 7 nucleotides line up with TRBD1. The germline V gene has CDR1 SGHVS and CDR2 FQNEAQ. This CDR3 contains 13 residues. J lost 5 bases, V lost 2 bases, and 2 bases had no gene match.

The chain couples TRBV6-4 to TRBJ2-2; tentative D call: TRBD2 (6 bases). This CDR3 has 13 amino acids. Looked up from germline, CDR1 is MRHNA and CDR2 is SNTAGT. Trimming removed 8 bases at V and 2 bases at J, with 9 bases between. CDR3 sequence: CASGTSNTGELFF. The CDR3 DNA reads TGTGCCAGCGGGACTTCCAACACCGGGGAGCTGTTTTTT.

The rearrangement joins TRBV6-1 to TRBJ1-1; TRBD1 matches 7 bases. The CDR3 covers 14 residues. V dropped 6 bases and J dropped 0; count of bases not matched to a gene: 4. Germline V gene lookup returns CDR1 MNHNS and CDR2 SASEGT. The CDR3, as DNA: TGTGCCAGCAGAGCAGGGGGTATGAACACTGAAGCTTTCTTT. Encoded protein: CASRAGGMNTEAFF.

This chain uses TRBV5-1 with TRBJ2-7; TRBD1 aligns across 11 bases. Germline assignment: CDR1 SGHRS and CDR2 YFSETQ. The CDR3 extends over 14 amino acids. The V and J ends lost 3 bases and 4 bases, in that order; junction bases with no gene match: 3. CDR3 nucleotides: TGCGCCAGCAGCTGGGACAGGGGGGGGTACGAGCAGTACTTC. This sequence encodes CASSWDRGGYEQYF.

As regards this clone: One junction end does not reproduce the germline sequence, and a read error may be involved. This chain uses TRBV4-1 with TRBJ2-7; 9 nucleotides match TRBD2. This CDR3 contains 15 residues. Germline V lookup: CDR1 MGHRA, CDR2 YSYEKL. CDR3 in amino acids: CASSQGGSGSYEQYF. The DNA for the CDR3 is TGTGCCAGCAGCCAAGGTGGTAGCGGGAGCTACGAGCAGTACTTC.

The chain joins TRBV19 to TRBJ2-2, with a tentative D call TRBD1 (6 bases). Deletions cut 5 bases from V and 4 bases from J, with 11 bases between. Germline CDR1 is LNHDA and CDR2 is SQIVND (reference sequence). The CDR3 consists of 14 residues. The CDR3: CASSSQGFTGELFF. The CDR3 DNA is TGTGCCAGTAGTTCACAGGGATTCACCGGGGAGCTGTTTTTT.